The clone carrying this T cell receptor (beta chain) has ten or more counts. Germline V gene sequence: CDR1 SGHAT, CDR2 FQNNGV. Between the trimmed V and J ends, which lost 5 bases and 4 bases, there was a span of 23 bases. The CDR3 totals 18 residues. TCRdb re-analysed the PCR reads in MiXCR, keeping a single row per CDR3 protein. The sample lists over 90,000 distinct CDR3 sequences, around 56% seen once, with roughly an eighth in the top ten. The data were obtained in a study of CDR3 diversity in severe acne. The sequence came from a male donor with acne. This rearrangement joins TRBV11-2 to TRBJ2-2; the D gene is possibly TRBD2 (5 bases). Sequences were obtained from blood. Here the CDR3 reads CASSLLFGLSRVTGELFF. In nucleotides, the CDR3 is TGTGCCAGCAGCCTCCTATTTGGACTTTCGCGAGTCACCGGGGAGCTGTTTTTT.